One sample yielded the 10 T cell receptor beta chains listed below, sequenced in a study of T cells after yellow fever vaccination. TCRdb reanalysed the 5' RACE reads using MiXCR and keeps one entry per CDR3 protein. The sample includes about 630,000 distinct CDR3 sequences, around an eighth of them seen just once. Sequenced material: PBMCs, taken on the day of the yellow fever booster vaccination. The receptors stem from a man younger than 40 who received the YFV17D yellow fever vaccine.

As DNA, the CDR3 is TGTGCCTGGAGTGTACAGAGTGGCACTGAAGCTTTCTTT. Amino acids: CAWSVQSGTEAFF. The rearrangement joins TRBV30 to TRBJ1-1; no definite D call. The CDR3 has 13 residues. Per the germline V gene, CDR1 is GTSNPN and CDR2 is SVGIG (reference sequence). Trimming removed 0 bases from V and 4 bases from J, with 9 bases in between.

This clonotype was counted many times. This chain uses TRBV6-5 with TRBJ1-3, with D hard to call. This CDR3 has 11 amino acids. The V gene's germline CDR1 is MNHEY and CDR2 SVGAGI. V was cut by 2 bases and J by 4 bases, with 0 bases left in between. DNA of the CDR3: TGTGCCAGCAGTTACGGAAACACCATATATTTT. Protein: CASSYGNTIYF.

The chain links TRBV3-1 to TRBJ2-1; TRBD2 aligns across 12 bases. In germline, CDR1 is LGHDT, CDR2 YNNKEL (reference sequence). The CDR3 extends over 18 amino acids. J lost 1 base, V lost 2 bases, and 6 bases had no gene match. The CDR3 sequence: CASSQFGLAGPSYNEQFF. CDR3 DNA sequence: TGTGCCAGCAGCCAATTCGGACTAGCGGGACCTTCCTACAATGAGCAGTTCTTC.

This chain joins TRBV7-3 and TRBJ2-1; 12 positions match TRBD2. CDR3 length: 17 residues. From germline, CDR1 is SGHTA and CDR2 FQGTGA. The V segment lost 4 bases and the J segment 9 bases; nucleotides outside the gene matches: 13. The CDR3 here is CASSSSPGLAGSGEQFF. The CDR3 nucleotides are TGTGCCAGCAGCTCCTCCCCCGGACTAGCGGGATCTGGTGAGCAGTTCTTC.

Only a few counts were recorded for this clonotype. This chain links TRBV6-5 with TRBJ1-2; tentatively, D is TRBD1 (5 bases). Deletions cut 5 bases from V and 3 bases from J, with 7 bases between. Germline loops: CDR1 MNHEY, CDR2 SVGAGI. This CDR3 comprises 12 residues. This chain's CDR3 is CASSGTYYGYTF. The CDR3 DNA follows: TGTGCCAGCAGTGGGACGTACTATGGCTACACCTTC.

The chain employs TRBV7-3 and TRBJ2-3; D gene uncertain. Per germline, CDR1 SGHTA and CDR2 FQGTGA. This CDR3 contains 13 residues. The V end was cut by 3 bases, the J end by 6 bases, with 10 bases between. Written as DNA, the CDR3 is TGTGCCAGCAGCTTTTCCGTCTTGGATACGCAGTATTTT. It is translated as CASSFSVLDTQYF.

In DNA, the CDR3 is TGTGCCAGCAGTGCCTCTGGGGCCTACGAGCAGTACTTC. Translating gives CASSASGAYEQYF. The chain has TRBV6-1 and TRBJ2-7; D unclear. Germline CDR1 MNHNS, CDR2 SASEGT. Trimming left V 4 bases short and J 2 bases short, with 9 bases between. The CDR3 length is 13 residues.

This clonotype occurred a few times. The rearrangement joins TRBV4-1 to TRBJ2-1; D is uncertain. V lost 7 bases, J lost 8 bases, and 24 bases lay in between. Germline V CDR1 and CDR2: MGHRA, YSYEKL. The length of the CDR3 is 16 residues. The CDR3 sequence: CASTPRATVGSDEQFF. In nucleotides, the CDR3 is TGCGCCAGCACCCCAAGGGCCACCGTTGGATCGGATGAGCAGTTCTTC.

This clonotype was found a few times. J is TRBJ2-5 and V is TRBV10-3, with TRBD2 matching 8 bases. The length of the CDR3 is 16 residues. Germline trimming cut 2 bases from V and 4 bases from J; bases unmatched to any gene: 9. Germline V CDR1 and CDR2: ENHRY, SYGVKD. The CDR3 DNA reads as TGTGCCATCAGTGAGACCAAGCGGGAGATTGGAGAGACCCAGTACTTC. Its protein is CAISETKREIGETQYF.

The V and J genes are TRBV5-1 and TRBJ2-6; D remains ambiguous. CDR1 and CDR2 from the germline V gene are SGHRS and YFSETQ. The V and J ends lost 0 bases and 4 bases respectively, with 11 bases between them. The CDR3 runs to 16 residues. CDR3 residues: CASSLGLYEGANVLTF. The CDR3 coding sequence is TGCGCCAGCAGCTTGGGATTGTATGAAGGGGCCAACGTCCTGACTTTC.